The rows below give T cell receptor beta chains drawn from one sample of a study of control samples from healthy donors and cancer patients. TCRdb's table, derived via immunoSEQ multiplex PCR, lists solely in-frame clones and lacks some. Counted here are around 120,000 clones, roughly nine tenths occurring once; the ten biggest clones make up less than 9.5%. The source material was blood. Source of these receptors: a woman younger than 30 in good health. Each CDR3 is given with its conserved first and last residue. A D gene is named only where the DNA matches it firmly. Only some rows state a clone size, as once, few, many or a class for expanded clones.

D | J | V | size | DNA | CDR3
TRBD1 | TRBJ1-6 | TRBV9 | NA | TGTGCCAGCAGCGCTGACAGGGGCGATAATTCACCCCTCCACTTT | CASSADRGDNSPLHF
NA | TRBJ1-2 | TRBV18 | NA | TGTGCCAGCTCAGCGGGGGGATTTGGCTATGGCTACACCTTC | CASSAGGFGYGYTF
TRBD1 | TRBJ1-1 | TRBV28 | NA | TGTGCCAGCAGTTTATCCACAGGGGCCCCGAACACTGAAGCTTTCTTT | CASSLSTGAPNTEAFF
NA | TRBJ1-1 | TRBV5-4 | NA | TGTGCCAGCAGCCCAGGGACAAAGGGGAACACTGAAGCTTTCTTT | CASSPGTKGNTEAFF
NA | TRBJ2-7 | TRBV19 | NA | TGTGCCAGTAGTATAGCAGCGGGCCGTTACGAGCAGTACTTC | CASSIAAGRYEQYF
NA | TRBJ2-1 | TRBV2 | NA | TGTGCCAGCAGGTCCTTTTCGGACATCTCCTACAATGAGCAGTTCTTC | CASRSFSDISYNEQFF
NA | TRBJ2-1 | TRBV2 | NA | TGTGCCAGCAACCGGGGCAGAACCTACAATGAGCAGTTCTTC | CASNRGRTYNEQFF
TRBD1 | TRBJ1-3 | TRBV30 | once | TGTGCCTGGAGTGTACCCAGGGGGCGCGTTGGAAACACCATATATTTT | CAWSVPRGRVGNTIYF
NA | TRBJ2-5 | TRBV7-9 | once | TGTGCCAGCTCCAACCGCCAGGCCCAGTACTTC | CASSNRQAQYF
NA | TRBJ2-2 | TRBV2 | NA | TGTGCCAGGGACAGAACCGGGGAGCTGTTTTTT | CARDRTGELFF
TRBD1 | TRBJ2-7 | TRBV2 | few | TGTGCCAGCACCTCTCCCGGGACAGCCTACGAGCAGTACTTC | CASTSPGTAYEQYF
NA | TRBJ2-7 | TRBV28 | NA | TGTGCCAGCAGCCGCCGGCTAGCGCGGGGCTACGAGCAGTACTTC | CASSRRLARGYEQYF
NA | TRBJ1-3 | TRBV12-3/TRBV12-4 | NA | TGTGCCAGCAGTTTGTCGGGAGGAAACACCATATATTTT | CASSLSGGNTIYF
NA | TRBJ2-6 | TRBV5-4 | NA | TGTGCCAGCAGCGGAACAGGAAGACCCACTTCTGGGGCCAACGTCCTGACTTTC | CASSGTGRPTSGANVLTF
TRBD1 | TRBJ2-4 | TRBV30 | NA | TGTGCCTGGAGTCCCCTCCCGACAGGGGTGAGGAAAAACATTCAGTACTTC | CAWSPLPTGVRKNIQYF
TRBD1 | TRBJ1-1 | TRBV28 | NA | TGTGCCAGCAGTTTCAGGGGGCTCGGAACTGAAGCTTTCTTT | CASSFRGLGTEAFF
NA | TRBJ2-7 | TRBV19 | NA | TGTGCCAGTAGAGGGGGCTCCTACGAGCAGTACTTC | CASRGGSYEQYF
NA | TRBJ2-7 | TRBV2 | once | TGTGCCAGCAGGAGGGGCGTCTTCGACGGGGAAGACGAGCAGTACTTC | CASRRGVFDGEDEQYF
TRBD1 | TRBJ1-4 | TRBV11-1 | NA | TGTGCCAGCAGCTCGACAGGGGGCTCGGGTGAAAAACTGTTTTTT | CASSSTGGSGEKLFF
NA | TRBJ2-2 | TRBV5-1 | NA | TGCGCCAGCAGCTTGTCGGCAGGTGGCACCGGGGAGCTGTTTTTT | CASSLSAGGTGELFF
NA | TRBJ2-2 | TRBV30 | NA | TGTGCCTGGAGTTACCAGTCCGGGGAGCTGTTTTTT | CAWSYQSGELFF
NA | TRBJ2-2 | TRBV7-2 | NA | TGTGCCAGCAGCTTTCGGGCAGGGGCGAACACCGGGGAGCTGTTTTTT | CASSFRAGANTGELFF
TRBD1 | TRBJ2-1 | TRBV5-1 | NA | TGCGCCAGCAGCTTGGCTGCCGGGACAGGGGTGAATGAGCAGTTCTTC | CASSLAAGTGVNEQFF
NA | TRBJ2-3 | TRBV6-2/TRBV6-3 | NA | TGTGCCAGCAGTTACTCGAGTGGGACCACAGATACGCAGTATTTT | CASSYSSGTTDTQYF
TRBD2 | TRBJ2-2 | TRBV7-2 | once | TGTGCCAGCAGCTTAAGTCCCGGGGGGGCCGGCGGGGAGCTGTTTTTT | CASSLSPGGAGGELFF
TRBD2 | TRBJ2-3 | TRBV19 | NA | TGTGCCAGTAGGGTAGCGGGGCCTAGCACAGATACGCAGTATTTT | CASRVAGPSTDTQYF
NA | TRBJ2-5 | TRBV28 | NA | TGTGCCAGCAGTTCCCCTACAGGGTTGAAGACCCAGTACTTC | CASSSPTGLKTQYF
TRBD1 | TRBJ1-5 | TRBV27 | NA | TGTGCCAGCAGTTTACTAGCGGGACAGGGGAATCAGCCCCAGCATTTT | CASSLLAGQGNQPQHF
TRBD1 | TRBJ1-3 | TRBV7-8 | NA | TGTGCCAGCAGCCCTAGGGGGCAGGGGAATGTTGGAAACACCATATATTTT | CASSPRGQGNVGNTIYF
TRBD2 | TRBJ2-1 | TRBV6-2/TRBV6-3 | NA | TGTGCCAGCAGTCGCGGGACTAGCGGGGTCAATGGGCAGTTCTTC | CASSRGTSGVNGQFF
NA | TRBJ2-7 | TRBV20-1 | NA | TGCAGTGCTATGACCGTATACGAGCAGTACTTC | CSAMTVYEQYF
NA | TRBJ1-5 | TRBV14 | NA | TGTGCCAGCAGCCAAGTGATCCCAGGGGTGGATGTTTGTCAGCCCCAGCATTTT | CASSQVIPGVDVCQPQHF
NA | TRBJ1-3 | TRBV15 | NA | TGTGCCACCAGCAGAGCCTCGAGGGCCCCCTCTGGAAACACCATATATTTT | CATSRASRAPSGNTIYF
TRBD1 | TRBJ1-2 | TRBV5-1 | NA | TGCGCCAGCAGCCTCCGGGACAGGAGCCCAGATGGCTACACCTTC | CASSLRDRSPDGYTF
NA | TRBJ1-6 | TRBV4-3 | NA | TGCGCCAGCAGCCAAGAATCTATTTCAGGGAGTTCACCCCTCCACTTT | CASSQESISGSSPLHF
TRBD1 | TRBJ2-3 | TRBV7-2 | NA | TGTGCCAGCAGCTTCACTACAGGGGTAGATACGCAGTATTTT | CASSFTTGVDTQYF
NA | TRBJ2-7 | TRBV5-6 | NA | TGTGCCAGCAGTTACAGAAGCTCCTACGAGCAGTACTTC | CASSYRSSYEQYF
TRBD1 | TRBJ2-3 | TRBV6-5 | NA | TGTGCCAGCAGTCACAGGGGGATCGGCACAGATACGCAGTATTTT | CASSHRGIGTDTQYF
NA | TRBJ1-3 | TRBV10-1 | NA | TGCGCCAGCAGTGGACACAACGGAAACACCATATATTTT | CASSGHNGNTIYF
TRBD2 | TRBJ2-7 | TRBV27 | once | TGTGCCAGGACAAGGACTAGCGAGACCTACGAGCAGTACTTC | CARTRTSETYEQYF
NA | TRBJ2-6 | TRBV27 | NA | TGTGCCAGCAGTTCGCACAGCTCTGGGGCCAACGTCCTGACTTTC | CASSSHSSGANVLTF
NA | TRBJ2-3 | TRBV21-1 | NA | TGTGCCAGCAGCTTATGCCCGACAGGGATAAATTCAGATACGCAGTATTTT | CASSLCPTGINSDTQYF
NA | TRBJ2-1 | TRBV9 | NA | TGTGCCAGCAGCGTAGCTACCGGACGGAATGAGCAGTTCTTC | CASSVATGRNEQFF
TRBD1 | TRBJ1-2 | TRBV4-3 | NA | TGCGCCAGCAGCCAAGATCCAGGGGGCAGCTATGGCTACACCTTC | CASSQDPGGSYGYTF
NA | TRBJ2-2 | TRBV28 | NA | TGTGCCAGCAGTTTAAATAACGGGGCGCAGAGCACCGGGGAGCTGTTTTTT | CASSLNNGAQSTGELFF
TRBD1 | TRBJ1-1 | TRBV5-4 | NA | TGTGCCAGCAGCTCCGGACAGGGGGTCCGCACTGAAGCTTTCTTT | CASSSGQGVRTEAFF